Here is one TCR beta chain with its context. This clone was counted only a few times. Its antigen is still unknown. No quality values exist for individual bases; no much larger clone is one base distant. These data are taken from a study of cytomegalovirus exposure and HLA in healthy donors (TCRdb year 2017). Study-level background: According to a later analysis, the approximately 120 validation repertoires were produced on the same platform as the 700 or so repertoires of the first cohort. The study combined high-throughput TCR immunosequencing, statistical association of individual TCRs with disease status, and machine learning to predict cytomegalovirus infection status. The study aimed to test whether signatures of past pathogen exposure could be identified by cataloging public T cell receptors. Besides the first cohort of about 730 subjects, a separate validation cohort made up of over a hundred different subjects was used.

The CDR3 starts with the cysteine, ends with the phenylalanine, and has 17 residues. The only DNA kept is the CDR3, 51 bases in frame from the first base. Per the germline V gene, SNHLY is the CDR1 and FYNNEI is the CDR2. V was cut back by 2 bases and J by 3 bases, leaving a gap of 14 bases between them. The donors belonged to the validation cohort of around 120 subjects, which was separate from the approximately 660-subject first cohort. Overall study outcomes, separate from this receptor: The authors suggested that the approach could potentially be extended to other disease states and immunological phenotypes. Cytomegalovirus status was reported to be diagnosed by the classifier with high specificity and sensitivity in both the original and validation cohorts. Subsequent analysis determined that TCRs grouped into clusters in the first cohort also showed a tendency toward co-occurrence across the 130 or so validation repertoires, and 90% to 95% of cluster scores exceeded 0. Across donors, most TCR sequences were observed very rarely, whereas some public TCRs were present in many individuals. A few of the identified cytomegalovirus-associated TCR beta chains were confirmed in vitro to be specific for cytomegalovirus antigens. The validation cohort had no HLA typing available for a later analysis, so co-occurrence within that cohort was assessed over all 120 or so repertoires. The study gave a list of roughly 150 TCR beta chains associated with cytomegalovirus.

Library preparation used the immunoSEQ multiplex PCR assay. The published analysis was carried out like this. To diagnose cytomegalovirus status from the catalog of TCR beta chain sequences, a statistical classification framework was built. The table was pulled from immuneACCESS by TCRdb, which kept in-frame rearrangements only. Such tables lose some clones; where checked, under half of the loss comes from unresolved V genes, and the rest has no known cause. V and J calls plus clone size are reproduced from that table; the DNA served to infer D and trimming. This sample is represented by some 65,000 clones; around 95% of them were singletons. The ten largest clones take up around 4.5% of the sample.

Sequenced input: PBMCs. The chain couples TRBV2 to TRBJ1-6; the D region possibly corresponds to TRBD1 (5 bases align). This clonotype originated in a man younger than 35 in good health and CMV-seropositive. The nucleotides read TGTGCCAGCAGTGAAACCTTAGACAGATTCTATAATTCACCCCTCCACTTT. This codes for CASSETLDRFYNSPLHF.